The next 14 T cell receptor beta chains were all read from a single sample in a study of blood T cell repertoires in COVID-19. Libraries were prepared by immunoSEQ multiplex PCR; TCRdb keeps only in-frame clonotypes and omits some of them. Among over 150,000 clones listed, 85% to 90% were seen once. The sample taken for sequencing was peripheral blood. Receptor source: a man aged 35-49 years with active or convalescent COVID-19.

This rearrangement joins TRBV3-1 (or the pseudogene TRBV3-2) to TRBJ1-1; the D gene is possibly TRBD1 (5 bases). CDR3 size: 15 residues. The germline V gene encodes CDR1 LGHDT and CDR2 YNNKEL (reference sequence). The V end lost 1 base, the J end lost 1 base, and 10 bases lay between the germline ends. The CDR3 DNA sequence: TGTGCCAGCAGCCAAGGGGGGGGAGGGAACACTGAAGCTTTCTTT. Translating gives CASSQGGGGNTEAFF.

Here the CDR3 DNA reads TGTGCCAGCAGCTCTGGGGGGGTATTCGTAACTGAAGCTTTCTTT. Translation: CASSSGGVFVTEAFF. This chain links TRBV7-9 with TRBJ1-1; perhaps TRBD1 as D (5 bases). V was trimmed by 4 bases and J by 5 bases, leaving 17 bases between them. The length of the CDR3 is 15 residues. Germline V gives CDR1 SEHNR, CDR2 FQNEAQ (reference sequence). The full variable domain, rest sourced from reference TRBV7-9 and TRBJ1-1, is DTGVSQNPRHKITKRGQNVTFRCDPISEHNRLYWYRQTLGQGPEFLTYFQNEAQLEKSRLLSDRFSAERPKGSFSTLEIQRTEQGDSAMYLCASSSGGVFVTEAFFGQGTRLTVV.

The V call is TRBV19, the J call TRBJ1-5; D gene uncertain. V lost 7 bases and J 0 bases, leaving 13 bases between the germline ends. CDR3 length: 15 residues. CDR1 LNHDA and CDR2 SQIVND come from the germline V gene (reference sequence). This chain's CDR3 is CASNSLSYSNQPQHF. CDR3 bases: TGTGCCAGTAACTCGTTGTCTTATAGCAATCAGCCCCAGCATTTT. Variable domain in full (rest from reference TRBV19 and TRBJ1-5): DGGITQSPKYLFRKEGQNVTLSCEQNLNHDAMYWYRQDPGQGLRLIYYSQIVNDFQKGDIAEGYSVSREKKESFPLTVTSAQKNPTAFYLCASNSLSYSNQPQHFGDGTRLSIL.

The DNA for the CDR3 is TGTGCCAGCAGTTATAGGGAGGGCTTGAACACTGAAGCTTTCTTT. Translation gives CASSYREGLNTEAFF. This chain links TRBV6-5 with TRBJ1-1; no definite D call. CDR3 length equals 15 residues. Germline V gene sequence: CDR1 MNHEY, CDR2 SVGAGI. The V gene lost 3 bases and the J gene lost 0 bases, with 11 bases spanning the gap.

The chain carries TRBV11-3 and TRBJ1-2, with TRBD1 matching over 9 bases. V trimming: 0 bases; J trimming: 7 bases; junction bases outside the gene matches: 9. This CDR3 is built from 16 residues. The V gene's germline CDR1 is SGHNT and CDR2 YENEEA. CDR3 sequence (DNA): TGTGCCAGCAGCTTAGAAGCCGGGACAGGGTTTTCTGGCTACACCTTC. Its translation: CASSLEAGTGFSGYTF.

The chain is built from TRBV11-2 and TRBJ2-7; the D gene is possibly TRBD2 (6 bases). Germline CDR1 reads SGHAT; CDR2 reads FQNNGV. V was shortened by 5 bases and J by 5 bases, with 22 bases between the two germline ends. This CDR3 has 16 amino acids. CDR3 nucleotides: TGTGCCAGCAGCCTTCGTGGGGGAGGTGCTTCCGACGAGCAGTACTTC. It codes for CASSLRGGGASDEQYF.

The sample holds a few counts of this clone. The rearrangement links TRBV5-1 to TRBJ1-6; perhaps TRBD1 as D (5 bases). The CDR3 totals 17 residues. Trimming pared 0 bases from V and 0 bases from J, leaving 10 bases between. CDR1 and CDR2 from the germline V gene are SGHRS and YFSETQ. The CDR3, as DNA: TGCGCCAGCAGCTTGGATGGGGGGAGCTCCTATAATTCACCCCTCCACTTT. Encoded protein: CASSLDGGSSYNSPLHF.

V is TRBV11-2 and J is TRBJ1-2, with a weak D call TRBD1 (5 bases). V lost 3 bases and J 8 bases, leaving 13 bases between the germline ends. Germline V lookup: CDR1 SGHAT, CDR2 FQNNGV. CDR3 length: 13 amino acids. This CDR3 is CASSLGPGGGYTF. The CDR3, as DNA: TGTGCCAGCAGCTTGGGGCCAGGTGGGGGCTACACCTTC.

The CDR3 spells CASSLVGGPVSTDTQYF. CDR3 DNA: TGCGCCAGCAGCTTGGTTGGTGGGCCCGTTAGCACAGATACGCAGTATTTT. The chain recombines TRBV5-1 with TRBJ2-3; D ambiguous. CDR1 and CDR2 (germline): SGHRS, YFSETQ. V dropped 0 bases and J dropped 0 bases, with 14 bases sitting between them. This CDR3 has 17 residues.

This clone has only a few counts. The genes are TRBV6-1 and TRBJ1-2; D is unresolved. From germline, CDR1 is MNHNS and CDR2 SASEGT. Trimming stripped 0 bases from V and 1 base from J, with 15 bases between. This CDR3 contains 17 residues. The CDR3 nucleotides read TGTGCCAGCAGTGAAGCCGTGAACAGCCCTGTTAACTATGGCTACACCTTC. Protein sequence: CASSEAVNSPVNYGYTF.

J is TRBJ1-1 and V is TRBV19; D might be TRBD1 (5 bases). The length of the CDR3 is 14 residues. Germline CDR1 is LNHDA and CDR2 is SQIVND (reference sequence). V was trimmed by 7 bases and J by 0 bases, leaving 12 bases between them. CDR3 bases: TGTGCCAGTACCAAGACAGCGATGAACACTGAAGCTTTCTTT. This codes for CASTKTAMNTEAFF.

The chain joins TRBV19 to TRBJ2-5; D uncertain. The CDR3 runs 13 residues. Germline V lookup: CDR1 LNHDA, CDR2 SQIVND (reference sequence). Trimming took 2 bases from V and 5 from J, leaving 9 bases between them. The CDR3 spells CASSIRRTETQYF. As DNA, the CDR3 is TGTGCCAGTAGTATAAGGAGAACGGAGACCCAGTACTTC. Supplemented by reference TRBV19 and TRBJ2-5, the full variable domain reads DGGITQSPKYLFRKEGQNVTLSCEQNLNHDAMYWYRQDPGQGLRLIYYSQIVNDFQKGDIAEGYSVSREKKESFPLTVTSAQKNPTAFYLCASSIRRTETQYFGPGTRLLVL.

This rearrangement joins TRBV5-8 to TRBJ1-5; 7 nucleotides agree with TRBD1. There are 17 residues in the CDR3. Germline V gene data show CDR1 as SGHTS and CDR2 as YDEGEE. V shed 5 bases, J shed 4 bases, and the junction held 15 bases outside the gene matches. This chain's CDR3 is CASRRSTGSWGNQPQHF. The CDR3 region has the DNA TGTGCCAGCAGGCGGTCGACAGGGTCGTGGGGGAATCAGCCCCAGCATTTT. The variable domain in full, completed from reference TRBV5-8 and TRBJ1-5, reads EAGVTQSPTHLIKTRGQQATLRCSPISGHTSVYWYQQALGLGLQFLLWYDEGEERNRGNFPPRFSGRQFPNYSSELNVNALELEDSALYLCASRRSTGSWGNQPQHFGDGTRLSIL.

The V gene is TRBV7-3, the J gene TRBJ2-3; the D is unclear. The CDR3 loop spans 17 amino acids. From germline, CDR1 is SGHTA and CDR2 FQGTGA. The V end was cut by 7 bases, the J end by 4 bases, with 24 bases between. In DNA form, the CDR3 reads TGTGCCAGCACTTCCGCCCCAAGAGAGAGCCGAGCAGATACGCAGTATTTT. Protein sequence: CASTSAPRESRADTQYF.